The source of this T cell receptor (beta chain) is a study of shared T cell receptors in the human thymus. Sequencing was performed with immunoSEQ multiplex PCR; in TCRdb, only in-frame clones are kept and a portion is missing. The sample shows hundreds of thousands of clones, around 87% of them seen only once. With 8 bases clipped from V and 6 bases from J, the junction kept 10 bases outside the gene matches. In germline, CDR1 is SNHLY, CDR2 FYNNEI. The CDR3 length is 14 residues. The same sample was also studied in work on human thymus T cells. From that report: There were highly overlapping thymic repertoires among unrelated individuals, as related research reported.

The sequencing input was thymocytes. V usage is TRBV2 and J usage is TRBJ2-1, with TRBD1 matching 7 bases. The sequence was collected from a boy under two years old with a congenital heart defect. CDR3 loop: CASQDRSWVNEQFF. DNA for the CDR3: TGTGCCAGCCAGGACAGGAGCTGGGTCAATGAGCAGTTCTTC. The entire variable domain, with the rest obtained from reference TRBV2 and TRBJ2-1, is as follows: EPEVTQTPSHQVTQMGQEVILRCVPISNHLYFYWYRQILGQKVEFLVSFYNNEISEKSEIFDDQFSVERPDGSNFTLKIRSTKLEDSAMYFCASQDRSWVNEQFFGPGTRLTVL.